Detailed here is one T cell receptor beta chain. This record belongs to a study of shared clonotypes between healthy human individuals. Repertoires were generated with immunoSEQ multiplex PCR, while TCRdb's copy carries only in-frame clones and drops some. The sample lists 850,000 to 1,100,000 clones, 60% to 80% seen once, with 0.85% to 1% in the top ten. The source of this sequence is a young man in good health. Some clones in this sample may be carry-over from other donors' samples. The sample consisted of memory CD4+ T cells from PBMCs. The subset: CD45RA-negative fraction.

The CDR3: CASSPDLVGEQYF. CDR3 bases: TGCGCCAGCAGCCCCGATCTTGTGGGCGAGCAGTACTTC. This chain connects TRBV5-1 to TRBJ2-7; D is unclear. Looked up from germline, CDR1 is SGHRS and CDR2 is YFSETQ. The V end lost 4 bases, the J end lost 6 bases, and 14 bases lay between the germline ends. CDR3 size: 13 residues. Looking up the rest from reference TRBV5-1 and TRBJ2-7 gives the full variable domain: KAGVTQTPRYLIKTRGQQVTLSCSPISGHRSVSWYQQTPGQGLQFLFEYFSETQRNKGNFPGRFSGRQFSNSRSEMNVSTLELGDSALYLCASSPDLVGEQYFGPGTRLTVT.